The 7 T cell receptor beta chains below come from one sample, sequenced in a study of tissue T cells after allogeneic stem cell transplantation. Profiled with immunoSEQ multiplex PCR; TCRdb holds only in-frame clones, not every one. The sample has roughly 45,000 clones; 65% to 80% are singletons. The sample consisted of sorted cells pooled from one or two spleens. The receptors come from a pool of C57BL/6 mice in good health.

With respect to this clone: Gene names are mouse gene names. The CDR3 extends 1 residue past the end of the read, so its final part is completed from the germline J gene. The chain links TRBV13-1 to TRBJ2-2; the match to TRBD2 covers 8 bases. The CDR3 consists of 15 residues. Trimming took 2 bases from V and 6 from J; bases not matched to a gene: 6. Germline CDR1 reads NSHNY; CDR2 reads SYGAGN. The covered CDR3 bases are TGTGCCAGCAGTGAACCTGGGGGGATCTCCGGGCAGCTCTAC. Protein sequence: CASSEPGGISGQLY. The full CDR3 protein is CASSEPGGISGQLYF.

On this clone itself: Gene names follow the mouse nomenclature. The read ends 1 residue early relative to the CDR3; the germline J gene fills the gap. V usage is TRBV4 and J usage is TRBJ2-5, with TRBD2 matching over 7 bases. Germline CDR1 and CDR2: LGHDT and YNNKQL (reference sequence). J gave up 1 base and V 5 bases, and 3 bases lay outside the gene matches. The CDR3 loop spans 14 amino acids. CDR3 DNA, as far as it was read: TGTGCCAGCAGCCCCACTGGGGACCAAGACACCCAGTAC. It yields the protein CASSPTGDQDTQY. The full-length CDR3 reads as CASSPTGDQDTQYF. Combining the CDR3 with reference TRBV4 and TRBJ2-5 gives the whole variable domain ETAVFQTPNYHVTQVGNEVSFNCKQTLGHDTMYWYKQDSKKLLKIMFSYNNKQLIVNETVPRRFSPQSSDKAHLNLRIKSVEPEDSAVYLCASSPTGDQDTQYFGPGTRLLVL.

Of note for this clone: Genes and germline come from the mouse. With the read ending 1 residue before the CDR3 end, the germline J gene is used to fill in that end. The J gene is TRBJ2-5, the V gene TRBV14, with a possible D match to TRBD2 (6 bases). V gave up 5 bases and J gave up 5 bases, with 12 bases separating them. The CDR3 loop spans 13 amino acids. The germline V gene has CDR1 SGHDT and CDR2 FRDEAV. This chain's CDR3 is CASRRLDLDTQYF. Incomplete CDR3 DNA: TGTGCCAGCAGGCGACTGGATTTAGACACCCAGTAC.

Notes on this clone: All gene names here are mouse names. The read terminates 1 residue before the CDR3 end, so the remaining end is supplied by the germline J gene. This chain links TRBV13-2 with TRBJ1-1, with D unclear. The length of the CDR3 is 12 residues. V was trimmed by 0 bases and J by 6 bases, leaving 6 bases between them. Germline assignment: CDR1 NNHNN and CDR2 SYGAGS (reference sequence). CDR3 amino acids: CASGDEAPEVFF. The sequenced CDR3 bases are TGTGCCAGCGGTGATGAGGCACCAGAAGTCTTC.

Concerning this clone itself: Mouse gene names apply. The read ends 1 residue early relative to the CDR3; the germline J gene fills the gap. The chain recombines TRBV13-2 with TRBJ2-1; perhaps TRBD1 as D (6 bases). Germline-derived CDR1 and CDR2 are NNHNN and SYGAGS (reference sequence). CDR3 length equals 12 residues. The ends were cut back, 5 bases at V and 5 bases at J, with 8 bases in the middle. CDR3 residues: CASGEGDAEQFF. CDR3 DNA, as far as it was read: TGTGCCAGCGGGGAGGGGGATGCTGAGCAGTTC.

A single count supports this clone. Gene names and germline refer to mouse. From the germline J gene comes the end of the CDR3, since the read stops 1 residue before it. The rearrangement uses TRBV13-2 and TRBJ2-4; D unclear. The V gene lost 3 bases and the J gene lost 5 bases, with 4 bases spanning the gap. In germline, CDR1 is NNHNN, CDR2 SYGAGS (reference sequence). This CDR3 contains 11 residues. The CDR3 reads CASGGVNTLYF. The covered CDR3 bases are TGTGCCAGCGGTGGGGTAAACACCTTGTAC.

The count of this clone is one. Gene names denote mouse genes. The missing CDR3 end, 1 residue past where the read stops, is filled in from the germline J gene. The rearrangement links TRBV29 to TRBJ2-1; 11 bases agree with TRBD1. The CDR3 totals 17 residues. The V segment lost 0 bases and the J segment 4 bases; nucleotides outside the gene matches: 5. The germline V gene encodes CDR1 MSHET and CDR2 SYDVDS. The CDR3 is CASSLSIGDRGYAEQFF. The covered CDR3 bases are TGTGCTAGCAGTTTATCGATAGGGGACAGGGGGTATGCTGAGCAGTTC.